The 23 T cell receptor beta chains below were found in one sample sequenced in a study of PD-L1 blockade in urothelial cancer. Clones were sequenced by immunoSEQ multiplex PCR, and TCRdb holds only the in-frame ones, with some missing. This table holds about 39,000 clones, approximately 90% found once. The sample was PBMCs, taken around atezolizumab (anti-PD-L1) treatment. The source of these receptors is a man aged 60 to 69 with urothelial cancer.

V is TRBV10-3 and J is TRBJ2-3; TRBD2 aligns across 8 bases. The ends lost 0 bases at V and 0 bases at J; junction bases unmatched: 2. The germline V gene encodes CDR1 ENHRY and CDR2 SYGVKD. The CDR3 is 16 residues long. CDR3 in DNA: TGTGCCATCAGTGAGTCCGGGGGGGGAAGCACAGATACGCAGTATTTT. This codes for CAISESGGGSTDTQYF.

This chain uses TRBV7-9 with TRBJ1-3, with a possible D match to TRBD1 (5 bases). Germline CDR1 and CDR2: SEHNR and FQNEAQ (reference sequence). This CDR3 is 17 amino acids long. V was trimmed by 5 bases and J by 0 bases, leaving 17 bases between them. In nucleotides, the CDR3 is TGTGCCAGCAGCCATCCAGGGAGGGGATTCTCTGGAAACACCATATATTTT. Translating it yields CASSHPGRGFSGNTIYF. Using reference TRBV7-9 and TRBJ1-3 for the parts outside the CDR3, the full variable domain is DTGVSQNPRHKITKRGQNVTFRCDPISEHNRLYWYRQTLGQGPEFLTYFQNEAQLEKSRLLSDRFSAERPKGSFSTLEIQRTEQGDSAMYLCASSHPGRGFSGNTIYFGEGSWLTVV.

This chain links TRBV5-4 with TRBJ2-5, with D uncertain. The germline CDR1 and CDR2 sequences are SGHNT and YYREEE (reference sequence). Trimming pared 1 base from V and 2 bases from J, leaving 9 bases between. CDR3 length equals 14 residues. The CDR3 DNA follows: TGTGCCAGCAGCTTGATTGTTACTCAAGAGACCCAGTACTTC. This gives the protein CASSLIVTQETQYF.

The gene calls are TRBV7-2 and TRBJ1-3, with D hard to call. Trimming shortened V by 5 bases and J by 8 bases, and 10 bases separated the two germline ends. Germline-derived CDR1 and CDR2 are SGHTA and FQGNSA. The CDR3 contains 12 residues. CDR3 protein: CASSALVDTIYF. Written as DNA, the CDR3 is TGTGCCAGCAGCGCACTGGTCGACACCATATATTTT.

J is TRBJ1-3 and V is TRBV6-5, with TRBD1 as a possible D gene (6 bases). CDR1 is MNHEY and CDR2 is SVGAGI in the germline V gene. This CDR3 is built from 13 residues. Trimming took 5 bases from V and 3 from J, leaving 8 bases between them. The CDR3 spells CASSPGHGNTIYF. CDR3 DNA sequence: TGTGCCAGCAGTCCGGGACATGGAAACACCATATATTTT.

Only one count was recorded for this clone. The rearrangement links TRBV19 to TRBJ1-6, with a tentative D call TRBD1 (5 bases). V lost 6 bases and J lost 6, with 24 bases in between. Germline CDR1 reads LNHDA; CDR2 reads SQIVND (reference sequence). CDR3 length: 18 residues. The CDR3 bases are TGTGCCAGTAGCAGATTCAGGGACGGGAGCGATCCTAATTCACCCCTCCACTTT. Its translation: CASSRFRDGSDPNSPLHF.

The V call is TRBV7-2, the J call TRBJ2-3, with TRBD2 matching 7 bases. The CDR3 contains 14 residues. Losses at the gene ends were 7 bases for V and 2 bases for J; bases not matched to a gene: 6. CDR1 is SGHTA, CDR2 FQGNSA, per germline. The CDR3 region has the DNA TGTGCCAGCAAAACAGCGGGAACCACAGATACGCAGTATTTT. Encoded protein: CASKTAGTTDTQYF. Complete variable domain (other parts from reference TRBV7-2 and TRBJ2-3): GAGVSQSPSNKVTEKGKDVELRCDPISGHTALYWYRQSLGQGLEFLIYFQGNSAPDKSGLPSDRFSAERTGGSVSTLTIQRTQQEDSAVYLCASKTAGTTDTQYFGPGTRLTVL.

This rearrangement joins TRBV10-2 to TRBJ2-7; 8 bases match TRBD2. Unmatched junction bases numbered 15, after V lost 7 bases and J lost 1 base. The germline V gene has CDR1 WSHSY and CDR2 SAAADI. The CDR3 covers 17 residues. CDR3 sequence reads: CASKAGGGGGHSYEQYF. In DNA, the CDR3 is TGCGCCAGCAAGGCCGGGGGGGGCGGGGGCCATTCCTACGAGCAGTACTTC.

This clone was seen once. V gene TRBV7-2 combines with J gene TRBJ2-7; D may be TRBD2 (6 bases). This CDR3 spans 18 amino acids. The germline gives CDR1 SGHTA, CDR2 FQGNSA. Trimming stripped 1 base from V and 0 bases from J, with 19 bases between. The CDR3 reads CASSLVGSGGGSSYEQYF. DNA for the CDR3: TGTGCCAGCAGCTTAGTGGGTTCCGGGGGAGGTAGCTCCTACGAGCAGTACTTC.

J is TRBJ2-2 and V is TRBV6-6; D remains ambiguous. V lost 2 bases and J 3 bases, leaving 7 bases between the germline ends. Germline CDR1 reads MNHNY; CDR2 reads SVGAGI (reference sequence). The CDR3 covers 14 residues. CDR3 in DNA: TGTGCCAGCAGTTACGGGCAGCACACCGGGGAGCTGTTTTTT. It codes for CASSYGQHTGELFF.

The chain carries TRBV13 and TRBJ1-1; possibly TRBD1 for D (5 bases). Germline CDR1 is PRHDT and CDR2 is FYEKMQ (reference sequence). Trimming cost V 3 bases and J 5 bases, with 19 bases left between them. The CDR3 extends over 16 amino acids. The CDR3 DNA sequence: TGTGCCAGCAGCTTCCGTTTGGCGGGATCAGGGACTGAAGCTTTCTTT. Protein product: CASSFRLAGSGTEAFF.

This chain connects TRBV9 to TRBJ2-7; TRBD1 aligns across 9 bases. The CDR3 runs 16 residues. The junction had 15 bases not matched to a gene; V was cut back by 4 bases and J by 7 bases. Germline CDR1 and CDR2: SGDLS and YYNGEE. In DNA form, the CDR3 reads TGTGCCAGCAGCCCCGAGCGTCGGGACAGGGCGGGGGAGCAGTACTTC. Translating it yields CASSPERRDRAGEQYF.

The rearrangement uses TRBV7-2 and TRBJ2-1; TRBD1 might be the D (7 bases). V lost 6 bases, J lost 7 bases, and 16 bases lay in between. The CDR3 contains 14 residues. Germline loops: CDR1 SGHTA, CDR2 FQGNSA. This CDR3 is CASRAGGSVNEQFF. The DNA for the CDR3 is TGTGCCAGCAGGGCAGGGGGGAGTGTTAATGAGCAGTTCTTC.

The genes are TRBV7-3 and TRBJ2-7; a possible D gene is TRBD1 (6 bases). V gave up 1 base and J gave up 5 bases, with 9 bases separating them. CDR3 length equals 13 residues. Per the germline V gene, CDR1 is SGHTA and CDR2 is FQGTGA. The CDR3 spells CASSLRSGDEQYF. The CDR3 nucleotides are TGTGCCAGCAGCTTAAGGTCAGGGGACGAGCAGTACTTC. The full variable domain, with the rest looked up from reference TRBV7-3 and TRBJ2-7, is GAGVSQTPSNKVTEKGKYVELRCDPISGHTALYWYRQSLGQGPEFLIYFQGTGAADDSGLPNDRFFAVRPEGSVSTLKIQRTERGDSAVYLCASSLRSGDEQYFGPGTRLTVT.

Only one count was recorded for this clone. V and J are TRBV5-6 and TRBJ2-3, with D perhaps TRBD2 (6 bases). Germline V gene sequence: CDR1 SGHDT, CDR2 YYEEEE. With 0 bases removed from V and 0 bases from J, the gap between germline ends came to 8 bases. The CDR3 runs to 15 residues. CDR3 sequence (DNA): TGTGCCAGCAGCTTGGGTGCGGGGAGCACAGATACGCAGTATTTT. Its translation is CASSLGAGSTDTQYF.

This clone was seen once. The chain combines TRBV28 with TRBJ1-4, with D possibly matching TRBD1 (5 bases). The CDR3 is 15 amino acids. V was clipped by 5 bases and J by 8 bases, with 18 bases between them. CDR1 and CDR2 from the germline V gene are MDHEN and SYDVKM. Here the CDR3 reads CASSPRGSGEEKLFF. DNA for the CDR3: TGTGCCAGCAGTCCCCGGGGGAGTGGGGAGGAAAAACTGTTTTTT.

The CDR3 DNA sequence: TGTGCCAGCAGCGATTGGAGCTACAATGAGCAGTTCTTC. Translated, it gives CASSDWSYNEQFF. The chain combines TRBV2 with TRBJ2-1; the D is unclear. The CDR3 totals 13 residues. Germline V gene sequence: CDR1 SNHLY, CDR2 FYNNEI. V was shortened by 6 bases and J by 3 bases, with 9 bases between the two germline ends.

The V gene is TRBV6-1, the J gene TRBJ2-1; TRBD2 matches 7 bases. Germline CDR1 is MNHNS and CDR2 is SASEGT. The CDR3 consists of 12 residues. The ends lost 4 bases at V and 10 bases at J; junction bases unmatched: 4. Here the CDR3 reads CASSGTSAEQFF. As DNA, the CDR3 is TGTGCCAGCAGTGGAACTAGCGCGGAGCAGTTCTTC.

The DNA of the CDR3 is TGTGCCAGCAGCTTATTAGGGTCAGGGGGTGCCGGGGAGCTGTTTTTT. Translation gives CASSLLGSGGAGELFF. This sequence joins TRBV7-3 and TRBJ2-2; 7 nucleotides match TRBD1. After removal of 2 bases from V and 6 bases from J, the junction contained 9 bases not matched to a gene. Germline V gene sequence: CDR1 SGHTA, CDR2 FQGTGA. The CDR3 has 16 residues. Full variable domain (rest looked up from reference TRBV7-3 and TRBJ2-2): GAGVSQTPSNKVTEKGKYVELRCDPISGHTALYWYRQSLGQGPEFLIYFQGTGAADDSGLPNDRFFAVRPEGSVSTLKIQRTERGDSAVYLCASSLLGSGGAGELFFGEGSRLTVL.

CDR3 in DNA: TGTGCCAGCAGTTACTCGACGGGGGGTGAAGCTTTCTTT. Translated: CASSYSTGGEAFF. The V and J genes are TRBV6-5 and TRBJ1-1; tentative D call: TRBD1 (5 bases). The CDR3 spans 13 residues. Germline CDR1 and CDR2: MNHEY and SVGAGI. Trimming took 0 bases from V and 7 from J, leaving 9 bases between them.

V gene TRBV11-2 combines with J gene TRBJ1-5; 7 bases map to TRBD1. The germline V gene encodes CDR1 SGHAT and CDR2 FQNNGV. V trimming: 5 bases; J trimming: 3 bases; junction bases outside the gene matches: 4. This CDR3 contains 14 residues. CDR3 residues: CASSRDRANQPQHF. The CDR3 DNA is TGTGCCAGCAGCCGAGACAGGGCCAATCAGCCCCAGCATTTT.

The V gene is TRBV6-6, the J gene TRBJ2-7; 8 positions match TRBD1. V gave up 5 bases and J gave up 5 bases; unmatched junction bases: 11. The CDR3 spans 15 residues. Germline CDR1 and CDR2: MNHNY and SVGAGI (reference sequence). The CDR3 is CASSPTAGGRNEQYF. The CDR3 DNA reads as TGTGCCAGCAGTCCGACCGCAGGGGGCCGCAACGAGCAGTACTTC.

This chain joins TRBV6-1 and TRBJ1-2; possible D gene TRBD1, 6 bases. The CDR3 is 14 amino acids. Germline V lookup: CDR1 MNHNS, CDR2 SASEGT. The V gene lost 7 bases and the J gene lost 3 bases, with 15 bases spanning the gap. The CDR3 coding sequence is TGTGCCAGCACCTCCGGACAGTCCGACTATGGCTACACCTTC. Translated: CASTSGQSDYGYTF.